This section outlines one T cell receptor (beta chain) sequence together with its context. No antigen is known for it. The TCRbeta library was prepared with unique molecular identifiers. TCRdb reprocessed the PCR reads with MiXCR, giving one entry per CDR3 protein. The sample has approximately 400,000 distinct CDR3 sequences; 15% to 20% are singletons. The entry originates in a study of T-cell reconstitution after alpha-beta-depleted transplantation in children. Overall study results and limits: After one year, T-cell counts and TCRbeta diversity mostly came from new T cells.

Germline values: CDR1 SGHRS, CDR2 YFSETQ. With V trimmed by 4 bases and J by 7 bases, 10 bases remained unmatched. The CDR3 is 15 amino acids. The rearrangement uses TRBV5-1 and TRBJ2-1, with TRBD2 matching over 8 bases. The TCR originated in a boy less than two years old who had a stem cell transplant for Wiskott-Aldrich syndrome, so the T cells may come from the graft donor. The sample consisted of PBMCs, mostly from graft donor cells, taken 360 days after TCRalphabeta/CD19-depleted stem cell transplant. CDR3 coding DNA: TGCGCCAGCAGCCGCCGGGTCGGGGGGGCAAATGAGCAGTTCTTC. Its protein product is CASSRRVGGANEQFF.